The present T cell receptor (beta chain) was sequenced within a study of shared clonotypes between healthy human individuals. Deep-level running was used for the assay. This table comes from immunoSEQ multiplex PCR, and its TCRdb copy is limited to in-frame clones, with some not included. The table records over 95,000 clones, approximately 70% of them present only once. The CDR3 runs 12 residues. V lost 2 bases and J 6 bases, leaving 5 bases between the germline ends. Germline V gene lookup returns CDR1 SGHDT and CDR2 YYEEEE. The TCR sequence derives from a woman in her 30s in good health. This sequence joins TRBV5-6 and TRBJ2-2; possibly TRBD2 for D (5 bases). The source material was memory CD8+ T cells sorted from blood. Subset given: CD45RO+ cells pooled with CCR7-negative TemRA cells. Here the CDR3 DNA reads TGTGCCAGCAGCTTCGGGGCCGGGGAGCTGTTTTTT. Its protein is CASSFGAGELFF.